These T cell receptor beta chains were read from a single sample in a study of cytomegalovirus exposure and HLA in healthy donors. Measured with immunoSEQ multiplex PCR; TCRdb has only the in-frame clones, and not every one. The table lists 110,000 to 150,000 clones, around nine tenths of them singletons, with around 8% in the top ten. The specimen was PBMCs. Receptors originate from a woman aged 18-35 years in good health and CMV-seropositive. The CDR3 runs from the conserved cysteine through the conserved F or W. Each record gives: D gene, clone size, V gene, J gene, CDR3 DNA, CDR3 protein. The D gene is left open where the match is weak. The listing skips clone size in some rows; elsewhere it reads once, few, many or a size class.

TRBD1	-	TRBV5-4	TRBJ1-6	TGTGCCAGCAGCCCACAGGGGGCAAATAATTCACCCCTCCACTTT	CASSPQGANNSPLHF
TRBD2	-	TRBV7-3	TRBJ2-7	TGTGCCAGCAGCTTACTAGCGGGACCAACCTACGAGCAGTACTTC	CASSLLAGPTYEQYF
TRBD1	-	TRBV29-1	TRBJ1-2	TGCAGCGTCAAGACAGGGCCTGGCTACACCTTC	CSVKTGPGYTF
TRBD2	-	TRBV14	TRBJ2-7	TGTGCCAGCAGCCAAGATCCGTTTTCGTCTAGCGGGGGCGATAGCTCCTACGAGCAGTACTTC	CASSQDPFSSSGGDSSYEQYF
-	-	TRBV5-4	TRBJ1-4	TGTGCCAGCACAGCTTACCCCGGGGGTAATGAAAAACTGTTTTTT	CASTAYPGGNEKLFF
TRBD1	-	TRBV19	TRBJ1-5	TGTGCCAGTAGTACCACAGGGGGCAATCAGCCCCAGCATTTT	CASSTTGGNQPQHF
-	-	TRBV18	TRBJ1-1	TGTGCCAGCTCACCTCCCATGAACACTGAAGCTTTCTTT	CASSPPMNTEAFF
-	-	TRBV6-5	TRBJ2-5	TGTGCCAGCAGTGGGAGCGGCGGACTTGAGACCCAGTACTTC	CASSGSGGLETQYF
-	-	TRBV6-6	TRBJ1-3	TGTGCCAGCAGTTACTCGACTGCCGTCTCTGGAAACACCATATATTTT	CASSYSTAVSGNTIYF
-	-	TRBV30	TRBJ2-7	TGTGCCTGGAGTGTCGGGGCGGGGAAATTCGAGCAGTACTTC	CAWSVGAGKFEQYF
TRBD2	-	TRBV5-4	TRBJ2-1	TGTGCCAGCAGCCGGACTAGCGATGATTACAATGAGCAGTTCTTC	CASSRTSDDYNEQFF
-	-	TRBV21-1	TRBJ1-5	TGTGCCAGCAGCGACAGACAGGGGACGTTAACAAATCAGCCCCAGCATTTT	CASSDRQGTLTNQPQHF
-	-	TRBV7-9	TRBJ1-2	TGTGCCAGCAGCTTAAGTCCTAAAAAGGGCTACACCTTC	CASSLSPKKGYTF
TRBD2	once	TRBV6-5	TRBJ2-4	TGTGCCAGCCGGACGGGGAGGGGACCCAAAAACATTCAGTACTTC	CASRTGRGPKNIQYF
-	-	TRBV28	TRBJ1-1	TGTGCCAGCAGTTTCAGGGGAACTGAAGCTTTCTTT	CASSFRGTEAFF
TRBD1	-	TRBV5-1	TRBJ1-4	TGCGCCAGCAGCTGGACTCCACAGGGGGCTCAAGCTAATGAAAAACTGTTTTTT	CASSWTPQGAQANEKLFF
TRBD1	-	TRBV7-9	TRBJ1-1	TGTGCCAGCAGCGCGGGACAGTTGAACACTGAAGCTTTCTTT	CASSAGQLNTEAFF
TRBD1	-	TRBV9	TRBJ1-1	TGTGCCAGCAGCGCTCATGTCCCGGGACAGGGTTTGATCACTGAAGCTTTCTTT	CASSAHVPGQGLITEAFF
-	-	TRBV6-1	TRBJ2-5	TGTGCCAGCAGTGGCAGGGGTATCCAAACGGAGACCCAGTACTTC	CASSGRGIQTETQYF
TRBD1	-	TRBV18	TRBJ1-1	TGTGCCAGCTCACCCCAGGGGGTAGGGAACACTGAAGCTTTCTTT	CASSPQGVGNTEAFF
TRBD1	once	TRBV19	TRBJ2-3	TGTGCCAGTAAGGGGACAGGCACAGATACGCAGTATTTT	CASKGTGTDTQYF
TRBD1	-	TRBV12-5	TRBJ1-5	TGTGCTAGTGGCCCCGGGACAGGGAATCAGCCCCAGCATTTT	CASGPGTGNQPQHF
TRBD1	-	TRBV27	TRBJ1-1	TGTGCCAGCAGTGACCTGGGACAGATGAACACTGAAGCTTTCTTT	CASSDLGQMNTEAFF
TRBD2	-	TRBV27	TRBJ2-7	TGTGCCAGCAGTTTACGCTCCGGGAGGGCCTACGAGCAGTACTTC	CASSLRSGRAYEQYF
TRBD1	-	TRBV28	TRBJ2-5	TGTGCCAGCAGTTGGGGACAGACCCAAGAGACCCAGTACTTC	CASSWGQTQETQYF
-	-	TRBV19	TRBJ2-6	TGTGCCAGTATGACGTGGGCCTCTGGGGCCAACGTCCTGACTTTC	CASMTWASGANVLTF
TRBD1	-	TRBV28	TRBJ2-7	TGTGCCAGCAGTATCGGGACAGGGGACTACGAGCAGTACTTC	CASSIGTGDYEQYF
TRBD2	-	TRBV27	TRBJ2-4	TGTGCCAGCAGTTTATATCGGGAGGGCTCCAAAAACATTCAGTACTTC	CASSLYREGSKNIQYF
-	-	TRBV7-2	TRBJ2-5	TGTGCCAGCAGCTTAGGTCAGGGGACCGGGACCCAGTACTTC	CASSLGQGTGTQYF